This T cell receptor beta chain was found in a study of blood T cells in healthy people across ages. A second about 7 to 11 cycle PCR used barcoded and J-beta primers. TCRdb re-called the 5' RACE reads with MiXCR, one entry per CDR3 protein. The sample records about 1.4 million distinct CDR3 sequences, 45% to 70% being singletons. The origin of this receptor is a man between 18 and 29 years old in good health. The specimen was blood.

The CDR3 sequence is CASKAGVLEQYF. Here the CDR3 DNA reads TGTGCCAGCAAAGCGGGAGTTCTCGAGCAGTACTTC. J is TRBJ2-4 and V is TRBV6-2 or TRBV6-3; 8 bases match TRBD2. The J call is uncertain, as TRBJ2-7 better fits the DNA end. The CDR3 loop spans 12 amino acids. Germline V gene sequence: CDR1 MNHEY, CDR2 SVGEGT.